This T cell receptor (beta chain) is from a study of blood T cell repertoires in COVID-19. Those enrolled in Seattle joined during active infection and were followed longitudinally afterward. Repertoires were generated with immunoSEQ multiplex PCR, while TCRdb's copy carries only in-frame clones and drops some. The sample records roughly 290,000 clones, 70% to 85% being singletons. V dropped 0 bases and J dropped 5; count of bases not matched to a gene: 13. The CDR3 covers 18 residues. Per germline, CDR1 SGHTA and CDR2 FQGTGA. The chain uses TRBV7-3 and TRBJ2-1; 7 bases align to TRBD1. Source material: peripheral blood. The receptor comes from a human donor with COVID-19, enrolled during active disease. The donor label of this sample is uncertain. The chain's CDR3 is CASSLTFPPTGTNNEQFF. The CDR3 DNA is TGTGCCAGCAGCTTAACCTTCCCCCCGACAGGGACAAACAATGAGCAGTTCTTC. The full variable domain, its missing parts supplied by reference TRBV7-3 and TRBJ2-1, is GAGVSQTPSNKVTEKGKYVELRCDPISGHTALYWYRQSLGQGPEFLIYFQGTGAADDSGLPNDRFFAVRPEGSVSTLKIQRTERGDSAVYLCASSLTFPPTGTNNEQFFGPGTRLTVL.